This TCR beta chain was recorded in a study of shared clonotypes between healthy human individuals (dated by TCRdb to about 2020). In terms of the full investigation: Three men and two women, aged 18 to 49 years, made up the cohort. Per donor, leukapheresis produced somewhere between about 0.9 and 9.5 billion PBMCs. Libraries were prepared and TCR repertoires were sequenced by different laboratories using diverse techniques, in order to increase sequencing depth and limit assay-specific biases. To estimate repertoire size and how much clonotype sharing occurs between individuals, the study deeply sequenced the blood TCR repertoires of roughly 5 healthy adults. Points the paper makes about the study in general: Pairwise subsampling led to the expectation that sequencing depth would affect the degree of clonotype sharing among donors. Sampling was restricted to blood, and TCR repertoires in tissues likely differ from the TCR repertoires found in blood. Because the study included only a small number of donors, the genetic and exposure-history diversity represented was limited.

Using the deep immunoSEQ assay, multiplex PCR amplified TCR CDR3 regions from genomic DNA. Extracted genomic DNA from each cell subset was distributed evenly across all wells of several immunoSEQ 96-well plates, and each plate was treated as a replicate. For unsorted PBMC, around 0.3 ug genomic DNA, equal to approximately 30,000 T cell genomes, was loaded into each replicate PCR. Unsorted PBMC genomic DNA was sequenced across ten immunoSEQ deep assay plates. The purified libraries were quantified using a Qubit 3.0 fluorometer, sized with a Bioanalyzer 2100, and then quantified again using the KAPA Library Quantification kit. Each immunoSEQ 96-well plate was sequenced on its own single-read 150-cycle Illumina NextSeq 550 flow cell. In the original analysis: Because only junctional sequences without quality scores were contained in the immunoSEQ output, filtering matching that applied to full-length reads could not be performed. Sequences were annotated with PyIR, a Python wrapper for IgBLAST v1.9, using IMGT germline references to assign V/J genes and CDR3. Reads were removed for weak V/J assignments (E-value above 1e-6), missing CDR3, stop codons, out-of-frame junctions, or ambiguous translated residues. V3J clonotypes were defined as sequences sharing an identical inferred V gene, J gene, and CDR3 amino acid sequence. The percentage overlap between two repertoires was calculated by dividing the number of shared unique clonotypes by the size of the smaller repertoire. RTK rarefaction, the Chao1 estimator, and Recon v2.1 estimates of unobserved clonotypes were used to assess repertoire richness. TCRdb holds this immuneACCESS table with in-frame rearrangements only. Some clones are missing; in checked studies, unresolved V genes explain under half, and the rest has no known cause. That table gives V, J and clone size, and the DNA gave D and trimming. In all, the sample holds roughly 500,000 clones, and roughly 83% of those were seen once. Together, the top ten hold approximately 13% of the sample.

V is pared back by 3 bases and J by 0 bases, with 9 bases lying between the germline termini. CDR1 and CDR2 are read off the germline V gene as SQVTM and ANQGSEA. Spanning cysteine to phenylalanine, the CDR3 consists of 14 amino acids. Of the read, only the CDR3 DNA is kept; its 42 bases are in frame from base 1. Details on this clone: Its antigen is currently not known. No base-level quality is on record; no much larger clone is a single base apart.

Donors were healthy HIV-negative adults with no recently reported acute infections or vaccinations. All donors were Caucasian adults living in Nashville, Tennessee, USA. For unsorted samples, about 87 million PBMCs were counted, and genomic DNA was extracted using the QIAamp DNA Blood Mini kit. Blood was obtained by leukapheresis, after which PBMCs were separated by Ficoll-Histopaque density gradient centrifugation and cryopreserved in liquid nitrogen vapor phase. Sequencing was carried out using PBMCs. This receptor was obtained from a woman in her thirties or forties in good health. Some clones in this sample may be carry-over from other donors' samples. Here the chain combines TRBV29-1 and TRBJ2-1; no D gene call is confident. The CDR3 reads CSVEPRSSYNEQFF. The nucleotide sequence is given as TGCAGCGTTGAGCCCCGAAGCTCCTACAATGAGCAGTTCTTC.